The 3 T cell receptor beta chains below were found in one sample sequenced in a study of blood T cell repertoires in COVID-19 (dated by TCRdb to 2018 to 2020). Libraries were made using the immunoSEQ multiplex PCR assay. Drawn from immuneACCESS, this table holds only the in-frame rearrangements with V and J called that TCRdb kept. Clones are partly lost; checked studies trace under half to an unresolved V gene and leave the rest unexplained. The sample table shows about 380,000 clones, and 88% are seen once. Clones ranked in the top ten supply 1.2% of the sample. The sequencing input was PBMCs or T cells enriched from blood (not recorded which). The receptors derive from a woman aged 18-35 years who had recovered from COVID-19.

The chain employs TRBV7-8 and TRBJ2-2; 8 bases match TRBD2. The CDR3 totals 16 residues. CDR1 is SGHVS and CDR2 is FQNEAQ in the germline V gene. The ends lost 0 bases at V and 4 bases at J; junction bases unmatched: 4. Here the CDR3 reads CASSLAAGGSTGELFF. CDR3 DNA sequence: TGTGCCAGCAGCTTAGCGGCGGGGGGAAGCACCGGGGAGCTGTTTTTT.

This chain uses TRBV9 with TRBJ1-6; TRBD1 is a possible D gene (5 bases). The CDR3 runs 13 residues. Trimming stripped 3 bases from V and 10 bases from J, with 11 bases between. Germline CDR1 SGDLS, CDR2 YYNGEE. The CDR3 nucleotides read TGTGCCAGCAGCGCCAAGGCAGGGTCACCCCTCCACTTT. Protein product: CASSAKAGSPLHF. Drawing the rest from reference TRBV9 and TRBJ1-6, the complete variable domain is DSGVTQTPKHLITATGQRVTLRCSPRSGDLSVYWYQQSLDQGLQFLIQYYNGEERAKGNILERFSAQQFPDLHSELNLSSLELGDSALYFCASSAKAGSPLHFGNGTRLTVT.

The V call is TRBV2, the J call TRBJ1-5; TRBD1 might be the D (5 bases). V lost 8 bases and J 7 bases, leaving 12 bases between the germline ends. This CDR3 has 12 amino acids. Germline V CDR1 and CDR2: SNHLY, FYNNEI. CDR3 amino acids: CASRKTDQPQHF. The DNA of the CDR3 is TGTGCCAGCCGAAAGACAGACCAGCCCCAGCATTTT.